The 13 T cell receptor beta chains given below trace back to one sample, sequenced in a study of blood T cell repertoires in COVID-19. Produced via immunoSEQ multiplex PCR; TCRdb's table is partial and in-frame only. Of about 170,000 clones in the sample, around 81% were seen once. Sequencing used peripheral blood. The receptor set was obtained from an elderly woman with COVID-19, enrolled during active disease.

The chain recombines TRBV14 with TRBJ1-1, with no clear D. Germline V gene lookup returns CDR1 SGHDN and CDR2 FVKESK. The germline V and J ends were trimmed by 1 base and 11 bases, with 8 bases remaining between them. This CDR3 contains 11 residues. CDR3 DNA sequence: TGTGCCAGCAGCCAAGTGGGCCGTGCTTTCTTT. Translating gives CASSQVGRAFF.

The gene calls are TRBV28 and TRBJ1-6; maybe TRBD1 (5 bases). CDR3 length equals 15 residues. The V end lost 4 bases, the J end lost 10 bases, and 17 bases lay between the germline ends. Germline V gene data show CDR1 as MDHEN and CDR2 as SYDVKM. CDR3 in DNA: TGTGCCAGCAGTTCGGGGGGGACCGGAGGGTCACCCCTCCACTTT. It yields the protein CASSSGGTGGSPLHF.

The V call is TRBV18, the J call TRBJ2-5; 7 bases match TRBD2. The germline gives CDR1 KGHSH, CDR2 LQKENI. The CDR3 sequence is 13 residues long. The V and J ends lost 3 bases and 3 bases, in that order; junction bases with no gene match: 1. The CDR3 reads CASSPAGEETQYF. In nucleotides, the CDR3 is TGTGCCAGCTCACCCGCGGGAGAAGAGACCCAGTACTTC.

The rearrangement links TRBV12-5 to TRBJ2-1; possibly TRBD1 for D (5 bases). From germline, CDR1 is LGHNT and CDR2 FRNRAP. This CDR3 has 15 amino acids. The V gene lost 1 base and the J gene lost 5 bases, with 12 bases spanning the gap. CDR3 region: CASGLGGPFNNEQFF. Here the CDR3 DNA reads TGTGCTAGTGGTTTGGGGGGCCCCTTCAACAATGAGCAGTTCTTC. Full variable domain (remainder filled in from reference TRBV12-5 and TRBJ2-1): DARVTQTPRHKVTEMGQEVTMRCQPILGHNTVFWYRQTMMQGLELLAYFRNRAPLDDSGMPKDRFSAEMPDATLATLKIQPSEPRDSAVYFCASGLGGPFNNEQFFGPGTRLTVL.

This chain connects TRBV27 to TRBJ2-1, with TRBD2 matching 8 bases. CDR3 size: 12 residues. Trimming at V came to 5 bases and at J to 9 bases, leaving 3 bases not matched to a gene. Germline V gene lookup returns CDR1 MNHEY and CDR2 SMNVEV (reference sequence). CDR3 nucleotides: TGTGCCAGCAGTGCGCTAGCGGGTGAGCAGTTCTTC. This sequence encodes CASSALAGEQFF.

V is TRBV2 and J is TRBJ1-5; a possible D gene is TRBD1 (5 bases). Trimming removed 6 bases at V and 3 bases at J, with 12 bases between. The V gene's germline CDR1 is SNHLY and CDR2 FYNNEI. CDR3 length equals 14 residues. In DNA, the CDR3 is TGTGCCAGCAGGTCCGACAGTTACAATCAGCCCCAGCATTTT. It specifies CASRSDSYNQPQHF.

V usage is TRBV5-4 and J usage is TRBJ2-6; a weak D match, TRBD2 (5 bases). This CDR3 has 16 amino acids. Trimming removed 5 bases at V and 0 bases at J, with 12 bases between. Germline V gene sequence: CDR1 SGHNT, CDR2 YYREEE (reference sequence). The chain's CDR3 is CASSPGLFSGANVLTF. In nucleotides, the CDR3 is TGTGCCAGCAGTCCCGGACTGTTCTCTGGGGCCAACGTCCTGACTTTC.

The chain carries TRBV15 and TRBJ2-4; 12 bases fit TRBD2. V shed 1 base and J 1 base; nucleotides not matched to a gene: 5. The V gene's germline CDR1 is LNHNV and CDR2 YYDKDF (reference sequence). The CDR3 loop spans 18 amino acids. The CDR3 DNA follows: TGTGCCACCAGCAGAGGGACTAGCGGGGCGGGGGCCAAAAACATTCAGTACTTC. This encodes CATSRGTSGAGAKNIQYF.

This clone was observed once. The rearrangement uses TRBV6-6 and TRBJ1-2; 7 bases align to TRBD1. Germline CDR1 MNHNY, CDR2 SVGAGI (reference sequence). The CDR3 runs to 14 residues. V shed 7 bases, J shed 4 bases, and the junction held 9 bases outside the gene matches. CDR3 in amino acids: CASTTGTDSYGYTF. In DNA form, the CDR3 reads TGTGCCAGCACCACCGGGACAGATTCCTATGGCTACACCTTC.

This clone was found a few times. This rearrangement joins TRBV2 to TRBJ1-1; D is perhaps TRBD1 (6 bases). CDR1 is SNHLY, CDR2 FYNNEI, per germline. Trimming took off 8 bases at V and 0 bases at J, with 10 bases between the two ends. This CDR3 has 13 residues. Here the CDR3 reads CASRRGVNTEAFF. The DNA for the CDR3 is TGTGCCAGCCGCAGGGGCGTGAACACTGAAGCTTTCTTT.

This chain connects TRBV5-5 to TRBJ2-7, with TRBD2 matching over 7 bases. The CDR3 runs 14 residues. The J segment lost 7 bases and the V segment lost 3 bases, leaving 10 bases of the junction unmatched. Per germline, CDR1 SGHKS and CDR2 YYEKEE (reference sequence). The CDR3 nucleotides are TGTGCCAGCAGCTCCTTTCGGGGGGTCGGGGAGCAGTACTTC. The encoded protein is CASSSFRGVGEQYF. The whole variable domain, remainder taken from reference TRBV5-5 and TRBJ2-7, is DAGVTQSPTHLIKTRGQQVTLRCSPISGHKSVSWYQQVLGQGPQFIFQYYEKEERGRGNFPDRFSARQFPNYSSELNVNALLLGDSALYLCASSSFRGVGEQYFGPGTRLTVT.

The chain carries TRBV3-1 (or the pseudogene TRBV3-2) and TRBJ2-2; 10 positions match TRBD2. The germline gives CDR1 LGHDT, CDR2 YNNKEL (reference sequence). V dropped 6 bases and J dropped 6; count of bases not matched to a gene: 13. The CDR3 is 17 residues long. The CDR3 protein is CASSRGAGGLNAGELFF. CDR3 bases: TGTGCCAGCAGTCGCGGAGCGGGGGGGCTTAACGCCGGGGAGCTGTTTTTT.

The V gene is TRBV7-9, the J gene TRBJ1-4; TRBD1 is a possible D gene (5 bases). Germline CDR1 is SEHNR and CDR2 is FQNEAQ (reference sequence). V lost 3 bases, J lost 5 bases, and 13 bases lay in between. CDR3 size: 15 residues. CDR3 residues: CASSFPIGENEKLFF. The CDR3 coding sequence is TGTGCCAGCAGCTTTCCGATAGGGGAAAATGAAAAACTGTTTTTT.